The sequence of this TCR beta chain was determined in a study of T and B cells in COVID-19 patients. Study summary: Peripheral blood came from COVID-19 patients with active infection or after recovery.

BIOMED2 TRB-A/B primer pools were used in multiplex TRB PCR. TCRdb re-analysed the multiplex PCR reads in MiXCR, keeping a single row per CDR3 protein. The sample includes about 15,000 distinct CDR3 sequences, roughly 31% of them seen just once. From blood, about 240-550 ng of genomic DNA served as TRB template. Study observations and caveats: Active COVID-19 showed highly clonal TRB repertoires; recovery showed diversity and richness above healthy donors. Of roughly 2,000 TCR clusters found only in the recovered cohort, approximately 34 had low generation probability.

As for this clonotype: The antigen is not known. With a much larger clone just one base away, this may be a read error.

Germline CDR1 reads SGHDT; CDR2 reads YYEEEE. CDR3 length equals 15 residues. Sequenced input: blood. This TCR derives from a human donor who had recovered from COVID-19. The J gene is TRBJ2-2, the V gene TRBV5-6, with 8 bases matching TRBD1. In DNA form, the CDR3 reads TGTGCCAGCAGCTCCCGGGACAGGTTCCCCGGGGTGCTGTTTTTT. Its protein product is CASSSRDRFPGVLFF.